This TCR beta chain stems from a study of spatial heterogeneity in lung cancer. Via MiXCR, TCRdb re-called the 5' RACE reads, giving one row per CDR3 protein. The top ten hold about 36% of the sample, which has about 30,000 distinct CDR3 sequences, 7.5% to 9.5% seen once. The time point: sample taken at primary tumor resection. Whole RNA, isolated from tumor, nontumor lung or frozen PBMC, was sequenced without prior sorting. The ends were cut back, 2 bases at V and 12 bases at J, with 17 bases in the middle. Germline assignment: CDR1 SNHLY and CDR2 FYNNEI. This CDR3 comprises 13 residues. This TCR derives from a female donor with early-stage non-small cell lung cancer. Sequences were derived from PBMCs, sampled at surgery. The chain recombines TRBV2 with TRBJ2-7, with D perhaps matching TRBD2 (5 bases). The CDR3 sequence: CASSESGNRFWYF. CDR3 DNA: TGTGCCAGCAGTGAATCCGGGAACCGATTTTGGTACTTC.